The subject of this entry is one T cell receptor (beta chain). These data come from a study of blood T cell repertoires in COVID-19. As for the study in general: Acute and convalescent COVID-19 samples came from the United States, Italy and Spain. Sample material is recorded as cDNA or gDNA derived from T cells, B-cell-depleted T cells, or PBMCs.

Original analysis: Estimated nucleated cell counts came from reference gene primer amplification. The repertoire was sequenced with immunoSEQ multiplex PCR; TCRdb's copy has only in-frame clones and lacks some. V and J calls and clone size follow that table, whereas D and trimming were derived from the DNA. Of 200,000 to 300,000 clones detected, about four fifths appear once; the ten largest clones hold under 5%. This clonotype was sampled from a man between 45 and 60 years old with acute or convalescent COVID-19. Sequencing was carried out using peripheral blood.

The CDR3 reads CAISDWTSGTVETQYF. In DNA form, the CDR3 reads TGTGCCATCAGTGACTGGACTAGCGGGACTGTGGAGACCCAGTACTTC. The gene calls are TRBV10-3 and TRBJ2-5; 12 positions agree with TRBD2. CDR1 is ENHRY and CDR2 is SYGVKD in the germline V gene. The CDR3 is made up of 16 amino acids. V shed 3 bases and J 5 bases; nucleotides not matched to a gene: 7.